This T cell receptor (beta chain) derives from a study of cytomegalovirus exposure and HLA in healthy donors. Study at large: An early data release held 75 million to 100 million unique TCRs from HLA-typed donors. Study-level points and caveats: Later work showed greater clonal expansion in HLA-associated TCR beta chains than in equally common others. Follow-up analysis later connected one missense variant in DCLRE1C with trimming of TCR beta V- and J-genes. A cluster of highly shared sequence variants was likely a sequencing artifact.

Use of 60 Vbeta and 13 Jbeta primers characterized the PCR. Only in-frame clones appear in the TCRdb table, and some are missing; sequencing was by immunoSEQ multiplex PCR. Among 90,000 to 100,000 clones, roughly 80% were seen once, and the ten largest hold 2% to 2.5%. This clone was counted once. Its antigen is unknown. The germline CDR1 and CDR2 sequences are DFQATT and SNEGSKA (reference sequence). Between the trimmed V and J ends, which lost 6 bases and 7 bases, there was a span of 10 bases. This CDR3 is 11 amino acids long. This clonotype originated in a man aged 40-49 years in good health and CMV-seronegative. The chain joins TRBV20-1 to TRBJ1-5; D gene unclear. Sequencing was done on a sample of PBMCs. CDR3: CSARIGQPQHF. Here the CDR3 DNA reads TGCAGTGCCAGAATTGGCCAGCCCCAGCATTTT.